The next 18 T cell receptor beta chains were all read from a single sample in a study of T cell clones after liver transplantation. Clones were sequenced by immunoSEQ multiplex PCR, and TCRdb holds only the in-frame ones, with some missing. The sample carries 8,500 to 10,000 clones, more than 75% recorded once. Specimen: CD8+ T cells from blood, collected at the 22-month timepoint. Source of these receptors: a human patient who received a liver transplant. The graft donor may have contributed some T cells.

The gene calls are TRBV27 and TRBJ2-2, with D possibly TRBD2 on 5 matching bases. Germline V gene sequence: CDR1 MNHEY, CDR2 SMNVEV (reference sequence). V was clipped by 7 bases and J by 3 bases, with 6 bases between them. The CDR3 runs to 12 residues. CDR3 bases: TGTGCCAGCATCGGGGACACCGGGGAGCTGTTTTTT. This codes for CASIGDTGELFF.

The chain employs TRBV28 and TRBJ1-2; no clear D. V was trimmed by 6 bases and J by 2 bases, leaving 13 bases between them. From germline, CDR1 is MDHEN and CDR2 SYDVKM. CDR3 length equals 14 residues. CDR3 in amino acids: CASSRRVRNYGYTF. CDR3 nucleotide sequence: TGTGCCAGCAGCCGCCGGGTCAGGAACTATGGCTACACCTTC.

V is TRBV19 and J is TRBJ2-5; 8 nucleotides line up with TRBD1. CDR3 length: 15 residues. Germline-derived CDR1 and CDR2 are LNHDA and SQIVND (reference sequence). V gave up 3 bases and J gave up 5 bases; unmatched junction bases: 8. CDR3 protein: CASSIGAGGLETQYF. The DNA for the CDR3 is TGTGCCAGTAGTATTGGGGCAGGGGGCTTGGAGACCCAGTACTTC.

J is TRBJ2-3 and V is TRBV11-2; TRBD2 might be the D (7 bases). The CDR3 contains 16 residues. The germline V gene has CDR1 SGHAT and CDR2 FQNNGV. V dropped 7 bases and J dropped 6 bases, with 23 bases sitting between them. As DNA, the CDR3 is TGTGCCAGCACCTCCGGGGGGCGGGGGCGCAGCGATACGCAGTATTTT. It yields the protein CASTSGGRGRSDTQYF. Combining the CDR3 with reference TRBV11-2 and TRBJ2-3 gives the whole variable domain EAGVAQSPRYKIIEKRQSVAFWCNPISGHATLYWYQQILGQGPKLLIQFQNNGVVDDSQLPKDRFSAERLKGVDSTLKIQPAKLEDSAVYLCASTSGGRGRSDTQYFGPGTRLTVL.

The rearrangement uses TRBV9 and TRBJ2-3; tentative D call: TRBD1 (5 bases). In germline, CDR1 is SGDLS, CDR2 YYNGEE. This CDR3 has 14 amino acids. Trimming shortened V by 4 bases and J by 4 bases, and 13 bases separated the two germline ends. In nucleotides, the CDR3 is TGTGCCAGCAGCCCTCGGTGGGGCGCAGATACGCAGTATTTT. Translated, it gives CASSPRWGADTQYF.

The gene calls are TRBV19 and TRBJ1-3; D gene uncertain. V lost 7 bases and J lost 4, with 11 bases in between. This CDR3 contains 13 residues. Germline lookup yields CDR1 LNHDA and CDR2 SQIVND (reference sequence). The CDR3 nucleotides read TGTGCCAGTACTGAGCTCCCGGGAAACACCATATATTTT. Protein sequence: CASTELPGNTIYF.

This clone has only a few counts. J is TRBJ1-2 and V is TRBV6-1; D not certain. Trimming took off 5 bases at V and 7 bases at J, with 17 bases between the two ends. In germline, CDR1 is MNHNS, CDR2 SASEGT. This CDR3 comprises 14 residues. CDR3 protein: CASSQDSTLGGYTF. DNA of the CDR3: TGTGCCAGCAGTCAGGACTCCACATTAGGTGGCTACACCTTC.

The CDR3 bases are TGTGCCAGCAGCTTTAACCCAGGGAACTACTATGGCTACACCTTC. Translation gives CASSFNPGNYYGYTF. The chain carries TRBV5-8 and TRBJ1-2, with a possible D match to TRBD1 (5 bases). Trimming shortened V by 2 bases and J by 3 bases, and 14 bases separated the two germline ends. This CDR3 has 15 amino acids. In germline, CDR1 is SGHTS, CDR2 YDEGEE. The full variable domain, rest sourced from reference TRBV5-8 and TRBJ1-2, is EAGVTQSPTHLIKTRGQQATLRCSPISGHTSVYWYQQALGLGLQFLLWYDEGEERNRGNFPPRFSGRQFPNYSSELNVNALELEDSALYLCASSFNPGNYYGYTFGSGTRLTVV.

A note on this clone: Possible read error: a much larger clone is one base away. V usage is TRBV9 and J usage is TRBJ2-3, with TRBD1 identical over 10 bases. This CDR3 spans 19 amino acids. Germline CDR1 is SGDLS and CDR2 is YYNGEE. In DNA form, the CDR3 reads TGTCCCAGCAGCGACGGGGGGAGGACAGGGGGACCTAGCACAGATACGCAGTATTTT. Translated, it gives CPSSDGGRTGGPSTDTQYF.

This rearrangement joins TRBV7-8 to TRBJ1-2; 11 bases fit TRBD1. The CDR3 consists of 14 residues. V dropped 8 bases and J dropped 7; count of bases not matched to a gene: 9. Germline CDR1 SGHVS, CDR2 FQNEAQ. The CDR3 nucleotides are TGTGCCAGCGACACCGGGACAGGGGGTAGTGGCTACACCTTC. Amino acid sequence: CASDTGTGGSGYTF.

The chain is built from TRBV10-3 and TRBJ2-7; 9 positions match TRBD1. Unmatched junction bases numbered 15, after V lost 1 base and J lost 2 bases. The germline gives CDR1 ENHRY, CDR2 SYGVKD. The CDR3 extends over 19 amino acids. CDR3 residues: CAISELLVLTGTGPYEQYF. The CDR3 bases are TGTGCCATCAGTGAGTTGTTAGTCCTAACCGGGACAGGGCCCTACGAGCAGTACTTC.

V is TRBV27 and J is TRBJ1-2; possibly TRBD1 for D (5 bases). The CDR3 is 13 amino acids. Deletions cut 5 bases from V and 2 bases from J, with 9 bases between. Germline V gives CDR1 MNHEY, CDR2 SMNVEV (reference sequence). The CDR3 protein is CASSPQVNYGYTF. In DNA form, the CDR3 reads TGTGCCAGCAGTCCACAGGTGAACTATGGCTACACCTTC.

The chain uses TRBV27 and TRBJ2-7; 7 bases match TRBD1. With 1 base clipped from V and 5 bases from J, the junction kept 8 bases outside the gene matches. Germline V CDR1 and CDR2: MNHEY, SMNVEV (reference sequence). This CDR3 region has 15 residues. In DNA, the CDR3 is TGTGCCAGCAGTTTATATCGGGACAGTCCAAACGAGCAGTACTTC. Translated: CASSLYRDSPNEQYF.

The chain employs TRBV29-1 and TRBJ2-1; a weak D match, TRBD1 (5 bases). Germline V gene data show CDR1 as SQVTM and CDR2 as ANQGSEA. This CDR3 region has 11 residues. Trimming took 5 bases from V and 6 from J, leaving 8 bases between them. CDR3 loop: CSVLGANEQFF. CDR3 nucleotides: TGCAGCGTTCTAGGGGCCAATGAGCAGTTCTTC.

The rearrangement links TRBV11-3 to TRBJ2-7; 9 bases agree with TRBD1. The V gene end was trimmed by 4 bases and the J gene end by 2 bases; junction bases not matched to a gene: 3. The CDR3 spans 14 residues. Germline V gene data show CDR1 as SGHNT and CDR2 as YENEEA. The CDR3: CASSSRDRAYEQYF. The CDR3 bases are TGTGCCAGCAGCTCACGGGACAGGGCCTACGAGCAGTACTTC.

V is TRBV2 and J is TRBJ2-7; 7 bases fit TRBD1. CDR3 length equals 15 residues. Germline CDR1 is SNHLY and CDR2 is FYNNEI. V was pared by 7 bases and J by 3 bases, with 12 bases of the junction left unmatched. The CDR3 region is CASIPAGTADYEQYF. The DNA of the CDR3 is TGTGCCAGCATTCCTGCCGGGACAGCGGACTACGAGCAGTACTTC.

This clone showed up just a few times. DNA for the CDR3: TGTGCCAGCAGCGAGTCGGAAAAGACAGTTATGAACACTGAAGCTTTCTTT. The encoded protein is CASSESEKTVMNTEAFF. V usage is TRBV9 and J usage is TRBJ1-1; possibly TRBD1 for D (5 bases). The ends were cut back, 3 bases at V and 0 bases at J, with 18 bases in the middle. CDR1 and CDR2 from the germline V gene are SGDLS and YYNGEE. The CDR3 consists of 17 residues.

The chain uses TRBV6-1 and TRBJ2-1, with a weak D call TRBD2 (6 bases). Trimming took 2 bases from V and 0 from J, leaving 8 bases between them. Per the germline V gene, CDR1 is MNHNS and CDR2 is SASEGT. This CDR3 is 15 amino acids long. This chain's CDR3 is CASSEIGGSYNEQFF. CDR3 sequence (DNA): TGTGCCAGCAGTGAAATCGGGGGCTCCTACAATGAGCAGTTCTTC.